A selection of T cell receptor beta chains follows, all from one sample in a study of OX40 agonist ivuxolimab in advanced cancers. Measured with immunoSEQ multiplex PCR; TCRdb has only the in-frame clones, and not every one. This sample has around 67,000 clones; around 82% occur once, and the top ten carry around 8.2%. The sequenced sample was CD4+ or CD8+ T cells sorted from blood, obtained in a trial of the OX40 agonist ivuxolimab. All receptors derive from an adult with an advanced solid tumor such as melanoma, head and neck, liver or kidney cancer. Each CDR3 is given with its conserved first and last residue. Each record gives: CDR3 length, V gene, J gene, D gene, clone size, CDR3 DNA, CDR3 protein. The D gene is left open where the match is weak. Clone size is stated in some rows and not others, as once, few, many or a class when expanded.

cdr3_length: 15; v_call: TRBV19; j_call: TRBJ2-1; d_call: TRBD2; clone_size: -; cdr3_nt: TGTGCCAGTTCGCCTAGCGGGAGCTCCTACAATGAGCAGTTCTTC; cdr3_aa: CASSPSGSSYNEQFF
cdr3_length: 17; v_call: TRBV5-1; j_call: TRBJ1-2; d_call: TRBD1; clone_size: -; cdr3_nt: TGCGCCAGCAGCCCAGGTGCGGGACAGGGGATGGAGTATGGCTACACCTTC; cdr3_aa: CASSPGAGQGMEYGYTF
cdr3_length: 15; v_call: TRBV11-3; j_call: TRBJ2-1; d_call: -; clone_size: -; cdr3_nt: TGTGCCAGCAGCTTAGTGACAGGCTCCTACAATGAGCAGTTCTTC; cdr3_aa: CASSLVTGSYNEQFF
cdr3_length: 14; v_call: TRBV5-1; j_call: TRBJ2-2; d_call: TRBD1; clone_size: -; cdr3_nt: TGCGCCAGCAGCCGGACAGGGGGGTACGGGGAGCTGTTTTTT; cdr3_aa: CASSRTGGYGELFF
cdr3_length: 13; v_call: TRBV19; j_call: TRBJ1-2; d_call: TRBD1; clone_size: -; cdr3_nt: TGTGCCAGTAGTAGGGACAGGGAGAATGGCTACACCTTC; cdr3_aa: CASSRDRENGYTF
cdr3_length: 15; v_call: TRBV9; j_call: TRBJ1-2; d_call: -; clone_size: few; cdr3_nt: TGTGCCAGCAGCGTAGCGGGGGCGCCTAACTATGGCTACACCTTC; cdr3_aa: CASSVAGAPNYGYTF
cdr3_length: 15; v_call: TRBV5-1; j_call: TRBJ2-7; d_call: TRBD1; clone_size: -; cdr3_nt: TGCGCCAGCAGCCGAACAGGGGGCGCGGGGTACGAGCAGTACTTC; cdr3_aa: CASSRTGGAGYEQYF
cdr3_length: 14; v_call: TRBV2; j_call: TRBJ1-1; d_call: -; clone_size: -; cdr3_nt: TGTGCCAGCAGTGGCCTCCGTTGGGACACTGAAGCTTTCTTT; cdr3_aa: CASSGLRWDTEAFF
cdr3_length: 15; v_call: TRBV19; j_call: TRBJ2-3; d_call: TRBD2; clone_size: -; cdr3_nt: TGTGCCAGTAGTGACAGACTAGCCGCGACAGATACGCAGTATTTT; cdr3_aa: CASSDRLAATDTQYF
cdr3_length: 16; v_call: TRBV19; j_call: TRBJ1-5; d_call: TRBD1; clone_size: -; cdr3_nt: TGTGCCAGTAGATCGGCGGGACAGGGCCTCAATCAGCCCCAGCATTTT; cdr3_aa: CASRSAGQGLNQPQHF
cdr3_length: 17; v_call: TRBV5-6; j_call: TRBJ2-2; d_call: -; clone_size: few; cdr3_nt: TGTGCCTCGACGGGCGGATATCTTAGTTTGAACACCGGGGAGCTGTTTTTT; cdr3_aa: CASTGGYLSLNTGELFF
cdr3_length: 15; v_call: TRBV27; j_call: TRBJ2-1; d_call: TRBD2; clone_size: -; cdr3_nt: TGTGCCAGCAGTACCGGGACTAGCGGGTACAATGAGCAGTTCTTC; cdr3_aa: CASSTGTSGYNEQFF
cdr3_length: 16; v_call: TRBV19; j_call: TRBJ1-1; d_call: -; clone_size: -; cdr3_nt: TGTGCCAGTAGTATAGGGGCACACTCAGGGGACACTGAAGCTTTCTTT; cdr3_aa: CASSIGAHSGDTEAFF
cdr3_length: 15; v_call: TRBV11-2; j_call: TRBJ1-1; d_call: -; clone_size: few; cdr3_nt: TGTGCCAGCAGCCCCACCCTACGGGGGGACACTGAAGCTTTCTTT; cdr3_aa: CASSPTLRGDTEAFF
cdr3_length: 17; v_call: TRBV11-3; j_call: TRBJ2-1; d_call: TRBD2; clone_size: -; cdr3_nt: TGTGCCAGCAGCCCGGGATTCCTAGCGGGGGCCGAGGATGAGCAGTTCTTC; cdr3_aa: CASSPGFLAGAEDEQFF
cdr3_length: 15; v_call: TRBV5-1; j_call: TRBJ2-3; d_call: -; clone_size: once; cdr3_nt: TGCGCCAGCAGCTTAACTAGCAGGAGCACAGATACGCAGTATTTT; cdr3_aa: CASSLTSRSTDTQYF
cdr3_length: 15; v_call: TRBV10-3; j_call: TRBJ2-5; d_call: -; clone_size: -; cdr3_nt: TGTGCCATCAGTGAGTCGTCGGCCACCCAAGAGACCCAGTACTTC; cdr3_aa: CAISESSATQETQYF
cdr3_length: 15; v_call: TRBV7-2; j_call: TRBJ1-1; d_call: TRBD1; clone_size: -; cdr3_nt: TGTGCCAGCAGCCTCCCGGGACAGGAGCACACTGAAGCTTTCTTT; cdr3_aa: CASSLPGQEHTEAFF
cdr3_length: 14; v_call: TRBV5-6; j_call: TRBJ2-1; d_call: TRBD2; clone_size: -; cdr3_nt: TGTGCCAGCAGTCTAGCGGGAGGGCCAAATGAGCAGTTCTTC; cdr3_aa: CASSLAGGPNEQFF
cdr3_length: 16; v_call: TRBV28; j_call: TRBJ1-5; d_call: -; clone_size: few; cdr3_nt: TGTGCCAGCAGTCCCCTCTTCGGGGACGCAGGACAGCCCCAGCATTTT; cdr3_aa: CASSPLFGDAGQPQHF
cdr3_length: 14; v_call: TRBV10-1; j_call: TRBJ2-5; d_call: -; clone_size: -; cdr3_nt: TGCGCCAGCAGTGAGTCTGAGGCTCAAGAGACCCAGTACTTC; cdr3_aa: CASSESEAQETQYF
cdr3_length: 15; v_call: TRBV5-4; j_call: TRBJ2-6; d_call: -; clone_size: once; cdr3_nt: TGTGCCAGCAGCTTGAACCTGGGTGGGGCCAACGTCCTGACTTTC; cdr3_aa: CASSLNLGGANVLTF
cdr3_length: 16; v_call: TRBV19; j_call: TRBJ2-3; d_call: TRBD2; clone_size: -; cdr3_nt: TGTGCCAGTAGTGGCCGCGGGCGGGAGATGGCAGATACGCAGTATTTT; cdr3_aa: CASSGRGREMADTQYF
cdr3_length: 15; v_call: TRBV27; j_call: TRBJ2-7; d_call: -; clone_size: -; cdr3_nt: TGTGCCAGCAGTCGCCGAGACTACTACTCCTACGAGCAGTACTTC; cdr3_aa: CASSRRDYYSYEQYF
cdr3_length: 14; v_call: TRBV5-6; j_call: TRBJ1-2; d_call: TRBD1; clone_size: -; cdr3_nt: TGTGCCAGCAGTTTTCTGCAGGGGGGCTATGGCTACACCTTC; cdr3_aa: CASSFLQGGYGYTF
cdr3_length: 11; v_call: TRBV2; j_call: TRBJ2-7; d_call: -; clone_size: -; cdr3_nt: TGTGCCAGCAGTGAAGCCTACGAGCAGTACTTC; cdr3_aa: CASSEAYEQYF
cdr3_length: 13; v_call: TRBV7-3; j_call: TRBJ1-1; d_call: -; clone_size: -; cdr3_nt: TGTGCCAGCAGCCGAACAGAGAACACTGAAGCTTTCTTT; cdr3_aa: CASSRTENTEAFF
cdr3_length: 14; v_call: TRBV27; j_call: TRBJ1-1; d_call: -; clone_size: -; cdr3_nt: TGTGCCACCATCTCCAGACGGGACCGTGCTGAAGCTTTCTTT; cdr3_aa: CATISRRDRAEAFF
cdr3_length: 16; v_call: TRBV5-4; j_call: TRBJ2-3; d_call: TRBD2; clone_size: -; cdr3_nt: TGTGCCAGCAGCTCGGCGCGGGGGGATGGCACAGATACGCAGTATTTT; cdr3_aa: CASSSARGDGTDTQYF
cdr3_length: 14; v_call: TRBV5-4; j_call: TRBJ1-1; d_call: -; clone_size: -; cdr3_nt: TGTGCCAGCAGCCCCGGAGGGATGAACACTGAAGCTTTCTTT; cdr3_aa: CASSPGGMNTEAFF
cdr3_length: 18; v_call: TRBV2; j_call: TRBJ2-2; d_call: -; clone_size: -; cdr3_nt: TGTGCCAGCAGTGAGGGGGCCTACACGGGGGAGAACACCGGGGAGCTGTTTTTT; cdr3_aa: CASSEGAYTGENTGELFF
cdr3_length: 17; v_call: TRBV28; j_call: TRBJ1-1; d_call: -; clone_size: -; cdr3_nt: TGTGCCAGCAGTTCACGACAGGCCGGCTCATCGAACACTGAAGCTTTCTTT; cdr3_aa: CASSSRQAGSSNTEAFF
cdr3_length: 15; v_call: TRBV5-1; j_call: TRBJ1-2; d_call: -; clone_size: once; cdr3_nt: TGCGCCAGCAGCTTGGCCCCAGGGGTGGACTATGGCTACACCTTC; cdr3_aa: CASSLAPGVDYGYTF
cdr3_length: 16; v_call: TRBV7-9; j_call: TRBJ2-3; d_call: TRBD2; clone_size: -; cdr3_nt: TGTGCCAGCAGCTTACTAGCGGGAGTAAGCACAGATACGCAGTATTTT; cdr3_aa: CASSLLAGVSTDTQYF
cdr3_length: 14; v_call: TRBV7-9; j_call: TRBJ2-2; d_call: -; clone_size: -; cdr3_nt: TGTGCCAGCAGCTCTGTACTAAACACCGGGGAGCTGTTTTTT; cdr3_aa: CASSSVLNTGELFF
cdr3_length: 18; v_call: TRBV9; j_call: TRBJ2-3; d_call: TRBD1; clone_size: -; cdr3_nt: TGTGCCAGCAGCGTCTCCCCGGGACAGGGCTCGAACACAGATACGCAGTATTTT; cdr3_aa: CASSVSPGQGSNTDTQYF
cdr3_length: 15; v_call: TRBV11-2; j_call: TRBJ1-5; d_call: -; clone_size: -; cdr3_nt: TGTGCCAGCAGCTTAGGGCAGGGGAATTATCAGCCCCAGCATTTT; cdr3_aa: CASSLGQGNYQPQHF
cdr3_length: 16; v_call: TRBV19; j_call: TRBJ1-2; d_call: -; clone_size: -; cdr3_nt: TGTGCCAGTAGTGCGGGGGTCCTTCCTTCTAACTATGGCTACACCTTC; cdr3_aa: CASSAGVLPSNYGYTF
cdr3_length: 13; v_call: TRBV28; j_call: TRBJ1-4; d_call: -; clone_size: -; cdr3_nt: TGTGCCACTCATACAGGGTTAGATGAAAAACTGTTTTTT; cdr3_aa: CATHTGLDEKLFF
cdr3_length: 13; v_call: TRBV7-6; j_call: TRBJ2-1; d_call: -; clone_size: -; cdr3_nt: TGTGCCAGCAGTAAAAGGGGGAGGGATGAGCAGTTCTTC; cdr3_aa: CASSKRGRDEQFF
cdr3_length: 13; v_call: TRBV11-3; j_call: TRBJ2-5; d_call: TRBD1; clone_size: -; cdr3_nt: TGTGCCAGCAGCCCAACGACAGGGGAGACCCAGTACTTC; cdr3_aa: CASSPTTGETQYF
cdr3_length: 15; v_call: TRBV7-9; j_call: TRBJ1-2; d_call: TRBD1; clone_size: -; cdr3_nt: TGTGCCAGCACCCGAGGGGGCTGGACCTCCTATGGCTACACCTTC; cdr3_aa: CASTRGGWTSYGYTF
cdr3_length: 15; v_call: TRBV7-9; j_call: TRBJ1-4; d_call: TRBD1; clone_size: -; cdr3_nt: TGTGCCAGCAGCTTAGACAGGGGAAGGGGTGAAAAACTGTTTTTT; cdr3_aa: CASSLDRGRGEKLFF
cdr3_length: 12; v_call: TRBV28; j_call: TRBJ1-1; d_call: -; clone_size: few; cdr3_nt: TGTGCGACGGGGGTAGGGGGCACTGAAGCTTTCTTT; cdr3_aa: CATGVGGTEAFF
cdr3_length: 14; v_call: TRBV2; j_call: TRBJ1-1; d_call: -; clone_size: few; cdr3_nt: TGTGCCAGCAGTGAGCAATCTCGACAGACTGAAGCTTTCTTT; cdr3_aa: CASSEQSRQTEAFF
cdr3_length: 12; v_call: TRBV5-1; j_call: TRBJ1-5; d_call: -; clone_size: -; cdr3_nt: TGCGCCAGCAAGGGTAGCAATCAGCCCCAGCATTTT; cdr3_aa: CASKGSNQPQHF
cdr3_length: 15; v_call: TRBV18; j_call: TRBJ2-1; d_call: -; clone_size: -; cdr3_nt: TGTGCCAGCTCACCACCTAGCGGCGGGTACAATGAGCAGTTCTTC; cdr3_aa: CASSPPSGGYNEQFF
cdr3_length: 18; v_call: TRBV5-4; j_call: TRBJ2-1; d_call: TRBD2; clone_size: -; cdr3_nt: TGCGCCAGCAGCCAAGATCCTCTGGGGACTAGCGGGAACCATGAGCAGTTCTTC; cdr3_aa: CASSQDPLGTSGNHEQFF
cdr3_length: 16; v_call: TRBV15; j_call: TRBJ1-4; d_call: TRBD1; clone_size: -; cdr3_nt: TGTGCCACCAGCAGATCCCAGGGGGGAACTAATGAAAAACTGTTTTTT; cdr3_aa: CATSRSQGGTNEKLFF
cdr3_length: 15; v_call: TRBV7-2; j_call: TRBJ1-3; d_call: -; clone_size: -; cdr3_nt: TGTGCCAGCAGCCGCAGAGGGAGCTCTGGAAACACCATATATTTT; cdr3_aa: CASSRRGSSGNTIYF
cdr3_length: 16; v_call: TRBV27; j_call: TRBJ2-2; d_call: TRBD1; clone_size: -; cdr3_nt: TGTGCCAGCAGTTTCCGGACAGGGGCGAACACCGGGGAGCTGTTTTTT; cdr3_aa: CASSFRTGANTGELFF
cdr3_length: 15; v_call: TRBV4-1; j_call: TRBJ1-2; d_call: -; clone_size: -; cdr3_nt: TGCGCCAGCAGCCAAGATAAAAGGGGTGGCTATGGCTACACCTTC; cdr3_aa: CASSQDKRGGYGYTF
cdr3_length: 15; v_call: TRBV7-2; j_call: TRBJ2-3; d_call: TRBD2; clone_size: -; cdr3_nt: TGTGCCAGCAGCCATAGCGGGGGGGCCGGAGATACGCAGTATTTT; cdr3_aa: CASSHSGGAGDTQYF
cdr3_length: 14; v_call: TRBV6-1; j_call: TRBJ2-5; d_call: -; clone_size: -; cdr3_nt: TGTGCCAGCAGTGAATTTCAGGGGTGGGAGACCCAGTACTTC; cdr3_aa: CASSEFQGWETQYF
cdr3_length: 14; v_call: TRBV4-2; j_call: TRBJ1-2; d_call: -; clone_size: -; cdr3_nt: TGTGCCAGCAGCCAAGACGGCAGGGGAGATGGCTACACCTTC; cdr3_aa: CASSQDGRGDGYTF
cdr3_length: 14; v_call: TRBV10-1; j_call: TRBJ2-1; d_call: TRBD1; clone_size: -; cdr3_nt: TGCGCCAGCAGCAGGACAGGGCCTTTGAATGAGCAGTTCTTC; cdr3_aa: CASSRTGPLNEQFF
cdr3_length: 14; v_call: TRBV6-1; j_call: TRBJ2-2; d_call: TRBD1; clone_size: -; cdr3_nt: TGTGCCAGCGACAGGGGGGGAAGCACCGGGGAGCTGTTTTTT; cdr3_aa: CASDRGGSTGELFF